The rows below give T cell receptor beta chains drawn from one sample of a study of blood T cell repertoires in COVID-19. Profiled with immunoSEQ multiplex PCR; TCRdb holds only in-frame clones, not every one. The sample contains about 320,000 clones, about 82% of which appear only once. The sample was peripheral blood. The receptor set was obtained from a woman between 45 and 60 years old with acute or convalescent COVID-19. CDR3s include the opening cysteine and the closing phenylalanine or tryptophan. The order of the fields is V gene, J gene, D gene, clone size, CDR3 protein. D genes are given only for firm matches. Expanded clones are given a class, and other clones once, few, many or no size at all.

>TRBV7-2|TRBJ2-7|TRBD1|once
CASSPPGTGYVQYF
>TRBV4-1|TRBJ1-1|.|.
CASSQRAMNTEAFF
>TRBV5-4|TRBJ2-3|TRBD2|.
CASAPGLLNTDTQYF
>TRBV4-1|TRBJ1-2|TRBD1|.
CASSQTSGTVYGYTF
>TRBV6-1|TRBJ2-7|.|few
CASSEGGAGSYEQYF
>TRBV27|TRBJ2-7|TRBD1|.
CASSSGQGPYEQYF
>TRBV10-3|TRBJ1-3|.|few
CASARGQFSSGNTIYF
>TRBV5-1|TRBJ2-7|.|.
CASSFSRGGEQYF
>TRBV3-1/TRBV3-2|TRBJ2-2|TRBD2|.
CASSPSGARGTGELFF
>TRBV19|TRBJ1-2|.|.
CASSGQGRGYTF
>TRBV10-3|TRBJ1-6|.|.
CAISEGQGNSPLHF
>TRBV28|TRBJ1-1|.|.
CASSLGQMNTEAFF
>TRBV7-2|TRBJ1-5|TRBD1|once
CASSSRTGGSYQPQHF
>TRBV28|TRBJ2-7|TRBD2|.
CASRTTEREGPPYEQYF
>TRBV5-1|TRBJ2-7|.|.
CASSSGLSPGFGYEQYF
>TRBV19|TRBJ1-1|.|.
CASSIDPGMNTEAFF
>TRBV21-1|TRBJ2-3|.|.
CASSKGFGWDTQYF
>TRBV28|TRBJ1-6|TRBD1|.
CASSPPGTAKISYNSPLHF